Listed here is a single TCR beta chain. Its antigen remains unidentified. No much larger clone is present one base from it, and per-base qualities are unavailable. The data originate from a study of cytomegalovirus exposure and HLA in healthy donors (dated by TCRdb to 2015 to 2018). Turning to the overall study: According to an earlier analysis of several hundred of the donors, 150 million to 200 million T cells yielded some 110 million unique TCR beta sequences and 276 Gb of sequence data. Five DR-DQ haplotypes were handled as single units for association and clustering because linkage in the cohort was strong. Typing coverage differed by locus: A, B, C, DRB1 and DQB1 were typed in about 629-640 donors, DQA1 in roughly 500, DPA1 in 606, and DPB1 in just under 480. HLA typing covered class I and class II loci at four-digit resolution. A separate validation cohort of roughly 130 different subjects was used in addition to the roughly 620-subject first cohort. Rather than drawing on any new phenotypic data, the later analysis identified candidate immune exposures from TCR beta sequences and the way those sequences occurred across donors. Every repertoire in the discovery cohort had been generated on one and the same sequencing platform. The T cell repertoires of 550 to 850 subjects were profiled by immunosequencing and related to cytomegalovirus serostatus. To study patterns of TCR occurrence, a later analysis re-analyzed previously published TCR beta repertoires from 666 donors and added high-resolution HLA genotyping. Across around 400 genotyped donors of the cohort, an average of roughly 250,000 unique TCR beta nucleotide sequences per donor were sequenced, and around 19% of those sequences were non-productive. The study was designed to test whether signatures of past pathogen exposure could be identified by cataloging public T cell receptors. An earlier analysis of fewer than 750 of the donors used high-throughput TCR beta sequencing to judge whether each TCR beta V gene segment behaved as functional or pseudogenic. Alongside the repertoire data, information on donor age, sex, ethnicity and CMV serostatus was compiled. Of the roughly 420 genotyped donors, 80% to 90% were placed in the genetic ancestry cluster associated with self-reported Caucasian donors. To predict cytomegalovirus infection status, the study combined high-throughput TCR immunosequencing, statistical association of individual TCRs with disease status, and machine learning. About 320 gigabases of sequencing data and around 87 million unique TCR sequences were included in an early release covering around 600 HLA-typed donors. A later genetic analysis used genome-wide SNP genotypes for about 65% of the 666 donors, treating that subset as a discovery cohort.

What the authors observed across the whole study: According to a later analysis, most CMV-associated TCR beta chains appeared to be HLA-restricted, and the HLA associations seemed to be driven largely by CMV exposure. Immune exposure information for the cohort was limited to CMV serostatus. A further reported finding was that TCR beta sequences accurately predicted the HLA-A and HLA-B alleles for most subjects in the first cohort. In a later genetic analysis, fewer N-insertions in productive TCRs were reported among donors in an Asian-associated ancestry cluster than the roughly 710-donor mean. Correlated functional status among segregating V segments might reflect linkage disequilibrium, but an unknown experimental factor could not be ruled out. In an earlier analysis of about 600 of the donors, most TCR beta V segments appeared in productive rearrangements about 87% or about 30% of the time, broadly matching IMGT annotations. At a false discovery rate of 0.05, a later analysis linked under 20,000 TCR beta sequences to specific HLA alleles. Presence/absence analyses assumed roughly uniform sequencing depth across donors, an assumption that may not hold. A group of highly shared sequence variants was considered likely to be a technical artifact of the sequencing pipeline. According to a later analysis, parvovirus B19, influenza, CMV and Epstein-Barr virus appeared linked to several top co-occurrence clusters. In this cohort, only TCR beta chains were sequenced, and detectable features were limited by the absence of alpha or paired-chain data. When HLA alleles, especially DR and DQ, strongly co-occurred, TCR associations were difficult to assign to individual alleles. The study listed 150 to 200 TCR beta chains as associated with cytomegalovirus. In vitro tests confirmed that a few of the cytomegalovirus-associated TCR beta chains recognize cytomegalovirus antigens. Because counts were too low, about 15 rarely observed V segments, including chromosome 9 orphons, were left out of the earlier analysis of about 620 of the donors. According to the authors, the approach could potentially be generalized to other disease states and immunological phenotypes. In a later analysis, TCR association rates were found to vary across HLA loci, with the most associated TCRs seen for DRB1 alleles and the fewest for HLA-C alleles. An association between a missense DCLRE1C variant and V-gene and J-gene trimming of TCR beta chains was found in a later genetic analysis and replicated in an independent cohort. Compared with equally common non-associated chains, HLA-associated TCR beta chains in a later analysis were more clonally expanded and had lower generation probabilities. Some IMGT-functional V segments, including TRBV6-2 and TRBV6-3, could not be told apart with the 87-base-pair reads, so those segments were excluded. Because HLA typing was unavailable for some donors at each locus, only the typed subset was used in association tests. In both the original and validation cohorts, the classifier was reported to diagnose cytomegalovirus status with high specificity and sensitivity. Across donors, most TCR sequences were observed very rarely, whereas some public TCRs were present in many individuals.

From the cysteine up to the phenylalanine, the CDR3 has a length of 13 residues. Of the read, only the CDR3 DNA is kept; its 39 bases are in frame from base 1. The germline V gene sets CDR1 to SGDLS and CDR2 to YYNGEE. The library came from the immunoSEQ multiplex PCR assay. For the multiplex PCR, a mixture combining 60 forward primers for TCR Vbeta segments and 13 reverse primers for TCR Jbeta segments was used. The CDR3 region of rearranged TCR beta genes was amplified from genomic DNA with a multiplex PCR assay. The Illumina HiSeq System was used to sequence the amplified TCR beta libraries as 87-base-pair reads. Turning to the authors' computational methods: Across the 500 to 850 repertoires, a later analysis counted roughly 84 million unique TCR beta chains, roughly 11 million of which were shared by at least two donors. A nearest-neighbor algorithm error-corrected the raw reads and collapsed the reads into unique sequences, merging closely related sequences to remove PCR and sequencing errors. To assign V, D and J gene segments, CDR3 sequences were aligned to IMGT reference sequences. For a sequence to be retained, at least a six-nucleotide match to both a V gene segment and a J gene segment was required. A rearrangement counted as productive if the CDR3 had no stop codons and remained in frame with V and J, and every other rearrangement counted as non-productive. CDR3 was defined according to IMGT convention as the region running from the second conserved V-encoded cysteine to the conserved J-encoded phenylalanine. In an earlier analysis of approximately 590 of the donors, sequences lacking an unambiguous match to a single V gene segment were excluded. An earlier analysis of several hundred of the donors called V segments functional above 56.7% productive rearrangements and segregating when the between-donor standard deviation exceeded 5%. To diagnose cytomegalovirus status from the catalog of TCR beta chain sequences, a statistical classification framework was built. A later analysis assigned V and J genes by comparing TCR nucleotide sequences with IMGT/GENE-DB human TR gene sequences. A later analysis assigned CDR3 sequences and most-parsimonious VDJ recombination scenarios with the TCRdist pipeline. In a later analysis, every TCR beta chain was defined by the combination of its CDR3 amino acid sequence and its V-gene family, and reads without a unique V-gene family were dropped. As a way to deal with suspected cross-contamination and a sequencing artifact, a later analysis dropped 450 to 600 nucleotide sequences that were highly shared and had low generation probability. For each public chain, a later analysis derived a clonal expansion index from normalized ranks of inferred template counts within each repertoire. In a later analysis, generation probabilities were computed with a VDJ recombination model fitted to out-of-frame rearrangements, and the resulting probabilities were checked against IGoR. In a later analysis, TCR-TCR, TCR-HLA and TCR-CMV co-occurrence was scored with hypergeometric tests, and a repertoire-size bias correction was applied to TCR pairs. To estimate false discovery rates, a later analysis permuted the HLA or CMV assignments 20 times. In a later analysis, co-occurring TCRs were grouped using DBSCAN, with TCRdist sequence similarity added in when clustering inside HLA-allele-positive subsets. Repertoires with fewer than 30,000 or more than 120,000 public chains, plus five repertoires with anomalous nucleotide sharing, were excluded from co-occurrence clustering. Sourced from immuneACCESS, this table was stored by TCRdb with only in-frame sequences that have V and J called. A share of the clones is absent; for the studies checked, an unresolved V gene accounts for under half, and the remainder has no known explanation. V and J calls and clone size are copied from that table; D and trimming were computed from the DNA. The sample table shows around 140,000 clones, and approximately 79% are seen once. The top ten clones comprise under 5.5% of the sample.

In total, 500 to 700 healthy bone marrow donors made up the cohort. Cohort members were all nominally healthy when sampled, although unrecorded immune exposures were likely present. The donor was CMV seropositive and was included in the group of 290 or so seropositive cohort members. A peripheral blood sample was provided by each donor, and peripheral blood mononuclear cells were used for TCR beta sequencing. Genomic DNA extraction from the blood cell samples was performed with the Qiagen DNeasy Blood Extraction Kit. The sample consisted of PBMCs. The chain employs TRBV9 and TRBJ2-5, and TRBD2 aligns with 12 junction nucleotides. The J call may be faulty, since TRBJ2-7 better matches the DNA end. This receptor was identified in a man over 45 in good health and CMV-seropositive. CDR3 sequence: CASSGTSGVEQYF. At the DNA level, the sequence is TGTGCCAGCAGCGGGACTAGCGGGGTCGAGCAGTACTTC.